This TCR beta chain was obtained from a study of Graves' ophthalmopathy and Graves' hyperthyroidism. Study findings and constraints: Researchers report that a 13-signature model separated ophthalmopathy from stable hyperthyroidism, posting less than 90% sensitivity and about 78% specificity.

This clonotype appeared a few times. What it recognizes is unknown. Scientists amplified the TCR beta CDR3 regions from RNA transcripts. RT-PCR was first run with HTBI primers, then multiplex PCR in a second round. MiXCR, run by TCRdb on the multiplex PCR reads, gives a single entry per CDR3 protein. This sample has under 800,000 distinct CDR3 sequences; approximately 21% occur once, and the top ten carry more than 5.5%. This CDR3 spans 15 amino acids. Trimming removed 5 bases from V and 5 bases from J, with 15 bases in between. Looked up from germline, CDR1 is SEHNR and CDR2 is FQNEAQ (reference sequence).

This rearrangement joins TRBV7-9 to TRBJ2-2; perhaps TRBD2 as D (7 bases). The clonotype was recovered from a woman between 18 and 30 years old with stable Graves' hyperthyroidism. Some clones in this sample may be carry-over from other donors' samples. The sample comprised peripheral blood. Here the CDR3 reads CASSTTQGGTGELFF. For the CDR3, the DNA is TGTGCCAGCAGCACCACACAGGGAGGGACCGGGGAGCTGTTTTTT.